The source of this TCR beta chain is a study of shared clonotypes between healthy human individuals. Study summary: Donor ages ranged 18 to 49 years: a couple of women, a few men.

Splitting of CD4+ cells produced CD45RA+ naive and CD45RA-negative memory subsets. Here immunoSEQ multiplex PCR was the method, and the copy in TCRdb shows in-frame clones only, minus some. The sample holds over a million clones, nearly 99% seen once. The CDR3 loop spans 14 amino acids. The V gene's germline CDR1 is SGHRS and CDR2 YFSETQ. J gave up 3 bases and V 6 bases, and 9 bases lay outside the gene matches. The TCR was taken from a man aged 25-45 years in good health. This chain uses TRBV5-1 with TRBJ2-7; 7 nucleotides agree with TRBD2. The source material was naive CD4+ T cells sorted from blood. Sample subset: CD45RA+ positively selected. In DNA form, the CDR3 reads TGCGCCAGCACAAGGACTAGTAGGGACTACGAGCAGTACTTC. Residues: CASTRTSRDYEQYF.